This TCR beta chain was captured in a study of identical twins. Each CDR3 protein is one row after TCRdb ran MiXCR on the 5' RACE reads. The sample holds roughly 290,000 distinct CDR3 sequences, around 8.8% seen once. In its sample, this clonotype was seen a few times. Germline trimming cut 5 bases from V and 4 bases from J; bases unmatched to any gene: 5. This CDR3 comprises 15 residues. Germline V gene data show CDR1 as MDHEN and CDR2 as SYDVKM. Another study also made use of these data, one on yellow fever vaccine responses in identical twins.

The chain has TRBV28 and TRBJ2-5; 12 positions agree with TRBD1. This receptor was taken from a woman aged 18-29 years in good health. The material sequenced was memory (CD45RO+) T cells sorted from blood. The chain's CDR3 is CASSPGTGGGETQYF. The DNA of the CDR3 is TGTGCCAGCAGTCCCGGGACAGGGGGCGGAGAGACCCAGTACTTC.